Below, one T cell receptor beta chain is given with its context. These data belong to a study of T cell changes during pregnancy in multiple sclerosis. Method: immunoSEQ multiplex PCR; TCRdb's copy keeps in-frame clones and lacks some. The repertoire holds about 61,000 clones, with 70% to 90% as singletons. In germline, CDR1 is GTSNPN, CDR2 SVGIG (reference sequence). This CDR3 contains 12 residues. J lost 2 bases, V lost 5 bases, and 2 bases had no gene match. The specimen was peripheral blood, collected in the first trimester of pregnancy. This clonotype was obtained from a female donor in good health, enrolled as a control in a pregnancy study. The J gene is TRBJ1-2, the V gene TRBV30; 7 bases are a match to TRBD1. CDR3 bases: TGTGCCTGGTCGACAGGGAACTATGGCTACACCTTC. This codes for CAWSTGNYGYTF.